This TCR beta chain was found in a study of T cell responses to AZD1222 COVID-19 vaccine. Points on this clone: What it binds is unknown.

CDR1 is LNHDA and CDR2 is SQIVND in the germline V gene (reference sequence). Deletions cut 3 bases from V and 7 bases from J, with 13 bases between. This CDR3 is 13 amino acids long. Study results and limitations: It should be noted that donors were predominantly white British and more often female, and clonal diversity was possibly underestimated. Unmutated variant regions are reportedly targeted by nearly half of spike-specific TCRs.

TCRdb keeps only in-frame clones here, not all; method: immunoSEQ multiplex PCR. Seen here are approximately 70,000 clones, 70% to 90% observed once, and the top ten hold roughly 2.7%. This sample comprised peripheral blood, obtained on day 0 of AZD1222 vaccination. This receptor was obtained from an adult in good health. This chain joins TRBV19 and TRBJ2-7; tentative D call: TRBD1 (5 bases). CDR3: CASSMVGPVEQYF. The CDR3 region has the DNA TGTGCCAGTAGTATGGTGGGGCCGGTGGAGCAGTACTTC.